This T cell receptor beta chain was documented in a study of CD8 T cells in ankylosing spondylitis. In TCRdb, the 5' RACE reads were re-called with MiXCR into one record per CDR3 protein. This table holds 300,000 to 350,000 distinct CDR3 sequences, 20% found once. This clonotype showed up many times. V shed 1 base and J 5 bases; nucleotides not matched to a gene: 12. CDR1 LGHNA and CDR2 YSLEER come from the germline V gene. CDR3 length: 17 amino acids. This chain links TRBV4-3 with TRBJ2-7; 9 bases line up with TRBD1. The source is a female donor with ankylosing spondylitis or in good health (not recorded which). What was sequenced was blood, either unsorted or a sorted T cell fraction (not recorded which). The DNA for the CDR3 is TGCGCCAGCAGCCAAGGGACAGGGGATTATGAGCTGAACGAGCAGTACTTC. Translating it yields CASSQGTGDYELNEQYF.